Listed here are 5 T cell receptor beta chains from one sample, sequenced in a study of blood T cells in healthy people across ages. Through a sample-barcoded 5' primer and a J-beta primer mix, a second PCR was run for about 6 to 12 cycles. TCRdb processed the 5' RACE reads anew with MiXCR; each CDR3 protein has one entry. The profile shows around 800,000 distinct CDR3 sequences, around 25% of them singletons. These records were also assigned to another study, of T cells of mothers and their children.

Input material: blood. These TCRs come from a boy younger than 18 in good health.

V is TRBV12-5 and J is TRBJ2-5; D possibly uses TRBD1 or TRBD2 (6 bases each). The J call may be in error: the DNA end matches TRBJ2-1 better. The CDR3 consists of 17 residues. Per germline, CDR1 LGHNT and CDR2 FRNRAP. The CDR3 here is CASGSRFWGAKLHGQFF. The CDR3 DNA follows: TGTGCTAGTGGTTCTCGGTTCTGGGGGGCCAAACTCCATGGGCAGTTCTTC.

This clonotype was observed a handful of times. The CDR3 here is CASSIQGSGYTF. CDR3 nucleotides: TGTGCCAGCTCAATCCAGGGGAGTGGCTACACCTTC. The V gene is TRBV18, the J gene TRBJ1-2; possibly TRBD1 for D (6 bases). Trimming took 5 bases from V and 7 from J, leaving 11 bases between them. The germline V gene has CDR1 KGHSH and CDR2 LQKENI. The CDR3 extends over 12 amino acids. Full variable domain (rest looked up from reference TRBV18 and TRBJ1-2): NAGVMQNPRHLVRRRGQEARLRCSPMKGHSHVYWYRQLPEEGLKFMVYLQKENIIDESGMPKERFSAEFPKEGPSILRIQQVVRGDSAAYFCASSIQGSGYTFGSGTRLTVV.

The rearrangement joins TRBV6-1 to TRBJ2-5; D is possibly TRBD1 (6 bases). The J call is in doubt because the DNA end fits TRBJ2-1 better. The CDR3 length is 14 residues. Per germline, CDR1 MNHNS and CDR2 SASEGT. CDR3 loop: CASTKGQRRNEQFF. The CDR3 DNA reads as TGTGCCAGCACGAAAGGACAGCGGCGGAATGAGCAGTTCTTC.

This clonotype showed up just a few times. The V gene is TRBV11-2, the J gene TRBJ2-5; the match to TRBD2 covers 12 bases. Gene TRBJ2-1 matches the end of the DNA better, so the J call may be wrong. From germline, CDR1 is SGHAT and CDR2 FQNNGV. This CDR3 comprises 16 residues. The CDR3 DNA follows: TGTGCCAGCAGCTCCCGAGCTAGCGGGGGGGCCAATGAGCAGTTCTTC. Its protein is CASSSRASGGANEQFF.

The chain has TRBV11-2 and TRBJ2-2, with D hard to call. Germline lookup yields CDR1 SGHAT and CDR2 FQNNGV. This CDR3 is built from 13 residues. V dropped 7 bases and J dropped 0 bases, with 6 bases sitting between them. The CDR3 DNA follows: TGTGCCAGCAAGCCACCGAACACCGGGGAGCTGTTTTTT. It translates to CASKPPNTGELFF.